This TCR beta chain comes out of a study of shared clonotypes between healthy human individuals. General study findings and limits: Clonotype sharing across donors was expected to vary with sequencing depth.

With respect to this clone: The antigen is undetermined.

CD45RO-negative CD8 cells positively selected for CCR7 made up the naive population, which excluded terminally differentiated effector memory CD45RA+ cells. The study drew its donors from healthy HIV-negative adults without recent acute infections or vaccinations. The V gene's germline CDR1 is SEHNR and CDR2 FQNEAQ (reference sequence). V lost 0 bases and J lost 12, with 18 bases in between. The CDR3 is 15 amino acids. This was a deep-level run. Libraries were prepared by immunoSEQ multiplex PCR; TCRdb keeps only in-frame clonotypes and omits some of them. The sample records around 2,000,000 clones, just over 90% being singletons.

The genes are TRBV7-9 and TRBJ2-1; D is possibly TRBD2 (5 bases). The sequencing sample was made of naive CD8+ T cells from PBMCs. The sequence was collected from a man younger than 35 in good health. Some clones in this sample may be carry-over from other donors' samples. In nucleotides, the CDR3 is TGTGCCAGCAGCTTAGCGAGGGAAGCTTCCCGTCGGCAGTTCTTC. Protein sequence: CASSLAREASRRQFF.